This T cell receptor (beta chain) was recorded in a study of T-cell reconstitution after alpha-beta-depleted transplantation in children. Study results and caveats: A year post-transplant, T-cell counts and diversity derived mostly from newly produced T cells. Expanded graft clones numbering several hundred reportedly gave rise to alpha-beta T cells about two months after transplant.

As it was prepared, the TCRbeta library received unique molecular identifiers. MiXCR, run by TCRdb on the PCR reads, gives a single entry per CDR3 protein. The table shows over 85,000 distinct CDR3 sequences, with 7.5% to 9% occurring only once. This CDR3 has 17 amino acids. Trimming took off 4 bases at V and 5 bases at J, with 21 bases between the two ends. Germline lookup yields CDR1 SGHVS and CDR2 FQNEAQ. In the case of this clonotype: Its antigen is currently unknown.

The sequence was collected from a boy aged 2 to 10 with acute lymphoblastic leukemia, due to receive a stem cell transplant. The gene calls are TRBV7-8 and TRBJ1-5; TRBD1 might be the D (5 bases). Sequenced material: PBMCs, taken before TCRalphabeta/CD19-depleted stem cell transplant. The CDR3 here is CASSSEAAGMVHQPQHF. DNA for the CDR3: TGTGCCAGCAGCTCGGAGGCAGCAGGGATGGTACATCAGCCCCAGCATTTT. The whole variable domain, remainder taken from reference TRBV7-8 and TRBJ1-5, is GAGVSQSPRYKVAKRGQDVALRCDPISGHVSLFWYQQALGQGPEFLTYFQNEAQLDKSGLPSDRFFAERPEGSVSTLKIQRTQQEDSAVYLCASSSEAAGMVHQPQHFGDGTRLSIL.